A selection of T cell receptor beta chains follows, all from one sample in a study of T cells after posttransplantation cyclophosphamide. Clones were read by immunoSEQ multiplex PCR, and TCRdb kept only the in-frame ones, dropping some. The sample lists some 10,000 clones; around nine tenths were seen once. This specimen consisted of CD4+ T cells sorted from PBMCs, obtained after allogeneic stem cell transplant with posttransplant cyclophosphamide. Every receptor here comes from a young adult male patient who received an allogeneic stem cell transplant from a related donor, was CMV-positive, and had acute GVHD only. Some T cells may trace back to the graft donor. The conserved cysteine and the conserved F or W are not part of the CDR3 here. Rows give clone size only sometimes, using once, few, many, or a class for an expanded clone.

V | size | CDR3
TRBV7-2 | NA | ASSLGTGRGWNEQF
TRBV13 | NA | ASSQGHTNTEAF
TRBV2 | once | ASSDRDRGHGGELF
TRBV9 | NA | ASSVFSAGTNNEQF
TRBV5-1 | NA | ASRTSGGAETQY
TRBV12-5 | once | ASGLTGLNSNQPQH
TRBV5-1 | NA | ASSEGDTGELF
TRBV19 | NA | ASSNRDSYNSPLH
TRBV18 | NA | ASSQRGRTGEGMNTEAF
TRBV5-1 | once | ASSSLTGPETQY
TRBV14 | NA | ASSQEWRSPLH
TRBV28 | NA | ASSLNRRSGNTIY
TRBV10-3 | NA | AISEGDRGMKKLF
TRBV9 | NA | ASSVTSGGTDTQY
TRBV2 | NA | ASTPLAETYEQY
TRBV5-6 | NA | ASSPGVYGYT
TRBV5-1 | few | ASSQQGFGNTIY
TRBV5-4 | once | ASSFDLAGGSSTDTQY
TRBV2 | NA | ASSEEEPRPQH
TRBV6-5 | NA | ASSSSRVRGIPEAF
TRBV4-1 | NA | ASSQGGVGRPDTQY
TRBV27 | once | ASRGPFYQETQY
TRBV28 | NA | ASRVGQTYEQY
TRBV18 | NA | ASSLSSGETQY
TRBV9 | few | ASSSNRSPLH
TRBV14 | NA | ASRPRGGNMNTEAF
TRBV19 | NA | ASSRPGNTEAF
TRBV15 | NA | ATSRDLSGSVTDTQY
TRBV6-4 | NA | ASSPTSGGTEAF
TRBV5-1 | NA | ASSLRPGLAGVDTQY
TRBV19 | NA | ASRRTGDQPQH
TRBV2 | NA | ASKDRRAGETQY
TRBV29-1 | NA | SVEPGQGWETQY
TRBV9 | NA | ASSVVGSGPQETQY
TRBV7-9 | NA | ASSFTGGALNTEAF
TRBV19 | NA | ASKGVTGINQPQH
TRBV19 | NA | ASSTQDSNQPQH
TRBV5-6 | NA | ASSQPQGPGNTIY
TRBV7-9 | NA | ASSLGGDSPQH
TRBV2 | NA | ASSILAGSGVTGELF
TRBV27 | NA | ASNRKGVRMNTEAF
TRBV11-2 | NA | ASSLVGGAPTEAF
TRBV10-3 | NA | AITGRATNGYT
TRBV18 | few | ASSPISGSYEQY
TRBV7-8 | NA | ASSNPTGTKNIQY
TRBV4-1 | NA | ASSPYNRGDYGYT
TRBV27 | once | ASSYKIEWRHEQY
TRBV7-6 | NA | ASSLAQPGGIQY
TRBV7-2 | NA | ASSLGQVYGYT
TRBV5-6 | NA | ASSFGPTDTQY
TRBV27 | NA | ASSFWGHGNEQF
TRBV4-2 | NA | ASSHDWKSTDTQY
TRBV5-1 | few | ASSSTRTNEQF
TRBV7-2 | NA | ASTLGGRESPLH
TRBV11-3 | NA | ASSLQGNTEAF